Presented here are 3 T cell receptor beta chains from one specimen sequenced in a study of cytotoxic CD8 clonotypes in ibrutinib-treated CLL. The protocol was immunoSEQ multiplex PCR, while the TCRdb copy is restricted to in-frame clones and leaves out a portion. The repertoire has some 150,000 clones, roughly 80% of them found once; the top ten carry 28%. Sample: PBMCs, taken after 12 months of ibrutinib treatment. These receptors were collected from a human donor with chronic lymphocytic leukemia.

This sequence joins TRBV15 and TRBJ1-1; D remains unclear. The germline V and J ends were trimmed by 7 bases and 4 bases, with 19 bases remaining between them. The CDR3 length is 15 residues. CDR1 LNHNV and CDR2 YYDKDF come from the germline V gene (reference sequence). The CDR3 sequence: CATTGKKDSSTEAFF. As DNA, the CDR3 is TGTGCCACCACCGGAAAAAAAGACTCGAGCACTGAAGCTTTCTTT.

This chain joins TRBV5-6 and TRBJ1-1; D not certain. Germline loops: CDR1 SGHDT, CDR2 YYEEEE. Trimming removed 5 bases from V and 1 base from J, with 9 bases in between. This CDR3 comprises 13 residues. The CDR3 DNA follows: TGTGCCAGCAGTCCTGTCCCGAACACTGAAGCTTTCTTT. Protein product: CASSPVPNTEAFF. The full variable domain, with the rest looked up from reference TRBV5-6 and TRBJ1-1, is DAGVTQSPTHLIKTRGQQVTLRCSPKSGHDTVSWYQQALGQGPQFIFQYYEEEERQRGNFPDRFSGHQFPNYSSELNVNALLLGDSALYLCASSPVPNTEAFFGQGTRLTVV.

The rearrangement joins TRBV19 to TRBJ1-1, with D unresolved. V lost 5 bases and J lost 0, with 7 bases in between. Germline assignment: CDR1 LNHDA and CDR2 SQIVND (reference sequence). CDR3 length: 13 amino acids. In DNA form, the CDR3 reads TGTGCCAGTAGTCTCAGACTGAACACTGAAGCTTTCTTT. Its translation is CASSLRLNTEAFF.